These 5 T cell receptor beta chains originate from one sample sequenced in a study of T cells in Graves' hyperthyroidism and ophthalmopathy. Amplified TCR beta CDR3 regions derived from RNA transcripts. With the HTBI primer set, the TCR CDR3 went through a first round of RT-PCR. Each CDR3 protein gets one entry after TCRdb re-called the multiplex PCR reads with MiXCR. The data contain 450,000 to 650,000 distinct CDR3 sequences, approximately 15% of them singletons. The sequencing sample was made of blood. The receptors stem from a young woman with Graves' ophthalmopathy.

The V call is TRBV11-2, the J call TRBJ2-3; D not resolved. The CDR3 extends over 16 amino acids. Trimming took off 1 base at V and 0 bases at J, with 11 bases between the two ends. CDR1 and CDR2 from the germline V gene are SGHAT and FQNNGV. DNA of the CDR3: TGTGCCAGCAGCTTAGGGGTACATTCTAGCACAGATACGCAGTATTTT. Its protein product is CASSLGVHSSTDTQYF.

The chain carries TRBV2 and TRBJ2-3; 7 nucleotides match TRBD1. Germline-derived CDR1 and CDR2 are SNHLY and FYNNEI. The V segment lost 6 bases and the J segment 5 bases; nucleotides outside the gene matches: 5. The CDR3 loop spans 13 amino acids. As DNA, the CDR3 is TGTGCCAGCAGCGGACAGGATCGAGATACGCAGTATTTT. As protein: CASSGQDRDTQYF.

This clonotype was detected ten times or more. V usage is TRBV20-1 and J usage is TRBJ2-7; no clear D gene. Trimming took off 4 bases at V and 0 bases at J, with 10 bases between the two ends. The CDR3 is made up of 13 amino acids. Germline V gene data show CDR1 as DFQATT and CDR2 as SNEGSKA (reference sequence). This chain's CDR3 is CSAIHRSSYEQYF. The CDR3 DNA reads TGCAGTGCTATTCATAGGAGCTCCTACGAGCAGTACTTC.

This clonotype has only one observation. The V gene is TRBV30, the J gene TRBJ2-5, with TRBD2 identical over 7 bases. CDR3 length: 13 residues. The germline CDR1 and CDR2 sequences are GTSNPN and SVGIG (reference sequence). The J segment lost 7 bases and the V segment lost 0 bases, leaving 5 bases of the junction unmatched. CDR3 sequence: CAWSVGGFGTQYF. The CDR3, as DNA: TGTGCCTGGAGTGTGGGAGGGTTTGGGACCCAGTACTTC.

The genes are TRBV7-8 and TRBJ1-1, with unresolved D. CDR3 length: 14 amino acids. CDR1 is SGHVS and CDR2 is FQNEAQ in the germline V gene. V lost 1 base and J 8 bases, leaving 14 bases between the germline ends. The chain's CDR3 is CASSLGGQDPEAFF. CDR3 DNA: TGTGCCAGCAGCTTAGGCGGGCAGGACCCAGAAGCTTTCTTT.